This entry features one T cell receptor beta chain sequence. What it binds is not known. The sample belongs to a study of cytotoxic CD8 clonotypes in ibrutinib-treated CLL. Findings of the study overall: Rising at ibrutinib response, clonality subsequently fell back toward baseline at progression.

Method: immunoSEQ multiplex PCR; TCRdb's copy keeps in-frame clones and lacks some. The data hold roughly 70,000 clones, with approximately 90% observed a single time. Trimming shortened V by 5 bases and J by 6 bases, and 14 bases separated the two germline ends. CDR3 length: 13 residues. Germline CDR1 is MNHEY and CDR2 is SMNVEV (reference sequence). Sequences were derived from PBMCs, sampled after 12 months of ibrutinib treatment. The receptor's source is a human donor with chronic lymphocytic leukemia. V gene TRBV27 combines with J gene TRBJ2-7; D is perhaps TRBD1 (6 bases). The CDR3 here is CASSPGTFSEQYF. The CDR3 DNA sequence: TGTGCCAGCAGTCCCGGGACATTTTCCGAGCAGTACTTC.